A single sample is the source of the 25 T cell receptor beta chains below, sequenced in a study of T cell responses to AZD1222 COVID-19 vaccine. The assay was immunoSEQ multiplex PCR, and TCRdb's table has in-frame clones only and misses some. The sample has some 160,000 clones; 91% are singletons. The specimen was peripheral blood, collected on day 0 of AZD1222 vaccination. The receptors shown here come from an adult in good health.

This chain connects TRBV5-1 to TRBJ2-5; D gene unclear. Germline assignment: CDR1 SGHRS and CDR2 YFSETQ. The CDR3 loop spans 12 amino acids. V lost 1 base to trimming and J lost 5 bases, with 6 bases between them. CDR3 bases: TGCGCCAGCAGCTTGAATTCCGAGACCCAGTACTTC. It specifies CASSLNSETQYF.

The genes are TRBV10-1 and TRBJ2-1; D is ambiguous. Germline V gene sequence: CDR1 WNHNN, CDR2 SYGVQD (reference sequence). Trimming took off 4 bases at V and 13 bases at J, with 17 bases between the two ends. This CDR3 has 13 residues. CDR3 loop: CASSGNTGGRQFF. The CDR3 coding sequence is TGCGCCAGCAGTGGAAACACGGGTGGCCGCCAGTTCTTC.

This sequence joins TRBV30 and TRBJ1-2; D uncertain. The germline V gene encodes CDR1 GTSNPN and CDR2 SVGIG (reference sequence). Trimming removed 6 bases from V and 1 base from J, with 15 bases in between. The CDR3 extends over 14 amino acids. As DNA, the CDR3 is TGTGCCTGCCCAAGGGCACACCTTAACTATGGCTACACCTTC. Translating it yields CACPRAHLNYGYTF. Full variable domain (missing parts from reference TRBV30 and TRBJ1-2): SQTIHQWPATLVQPVGSPLSLECTVEGTSNPNLYWYRQAAGRGLQLLFYSVGIGQISSEVPQNLSASRPQDRQFILSSKKLLLSDSGFYLCACPRAHLNYGYTFGSGTRLTVV.

V and J are TRBV4-1 and TRBJ2-2; D not resolved. CDR1 is MGHRA, CDR2 YSYEKL, per germline. V dropped 5 bases and J dropped 7 bases, with 11 bases sitting between them. The CDR3 runs to 13 residues. CDR3 sequence reads: CASSDAPYGELFF. The DNA for the CDR3 is TGCGCCAGCAGCGACGCTCCGTACGGGGAGCTGTTTTTT.

V gene TRBV5-1 combines with J gene TRBJ2-3, with 11 nucleotides matching TRBD2. Trimming cost V 5 bases and J 4 bases; bases outside gene matches: 9. The CDR3 runs 16 residues. Germline CDR1 SGHRS, CDR2 YFSETQ. The CDR3 coding sequence is TGCGCCAGCAGTTTGACTAGCGGGGAGCGAGCAGATACGCAGTATTTT. It specifies CASSLTSGERADTQYF.

The DNA for the CDR3 is TGCGCCAGCAGCTTCAACGGGGGCGGTGAAGCTTTCTTT. This codes for CASSFNGGGEAFF. The rearrangement links TRBV5-1 to TRBJ1-1; possible D gene TRBD1, 6 bases. Germline CDR1 reads SGHRS; CDR2 reads YFSETQ. The CDR3 extends over 13 amino acids. Trimming removed 2 bases at V and 7 bases at J, with 12 bases between.

The rearrangement links TRBV30 to TRBJ1-2; 7 positions match TRBD1. Germline V gene sequence: CDR1 GTSNPN, CDR2 SVGIG (reference sequence). The CDR3 length is 13 residues. Unmatched junction bases numbered 5, after V lost 3 bases and J lost 4 bases. The CDR3 sequence: CAWSYRGGYGYTF. The DNA of the CDR3 is TGTGCCTGGAGCTACAGGGGTGGCTATGGCTACACCTTC.

The chain recombines TRBV7-9 with TRBJ2-2, with a possible D match to TRBD2 (6 bases). CDR1 is SEHNR and CDR2 is FQNEAQ in the germline V gene (reference sequence). The V and J ends lost 6 bases and 1 base respectively, with 12 bases between them. This CDR3 is 15 amino acids long. In nucleotides, the CDR3 is TGTGCCAGCAGACCCAGCGGGCGGAACACCGGGGAGCTGTTTTTT. Its protein product is CASRPSGRNTGELFF.

This chain links TRBV5-1 with TRBJ1-2; D ambiguous. Germline assignment: CDR1 SGHRS and CDR2 YFSETQ. The CDR3 is made up of 13 amino acids. V dropped 4 bases and J dropped 4 bases, with 11 bases sitting between them. CDR3 residues: CASSRGIGYGYTF. The CDR3 bases are TGCGCCAGCAGCAGAGGGATCGGCTATGGCTACACCTTC.

The V gene is TRBV27, the J gene TRBJ2-7; no firm D call. CDR1 is MNHEY, CDR2 SMNVEV, per germline (reference sequence). Trimming cost V 5 bases and J 3 bases, with 8 bases left between them. The CDR3 spans 12 residues. For the CDR3, the DNA is TGTGCCAGCAGTGGCGACTTCTACGAGCAGTACTTC. Translating it yields CASSGDFYEQYF.

The chain uses TRBV11-3 and TRBJ2-1; TRBD2 aligns across 7 bases. This CDR3 region has 15 residues. The germline V gene encodes CDR1 SGHNT and CDR2 YENEEA. V shed 5 bases and J 3 bases; nucleotides not matched to a gene: 7. In DNA, the CDR3 is TGTGCCAGCAGCCCGGCCACTAGCGTCTACAATGAGCAGTTCTTC. This translates into CASSPATSVYNEQFF.

The chain is built from TRBV24-1 and TRBJ2-3; D not certain. V gave up 6 bases and J gave up 7 bases, with 7 bases separating them. The germline CDR1 and CDR2 sequences are KGHDR and SFDVKD. CDR3 length: 11 residues. The CDR3 reads CATSTENTQYF. For the CDR3, the DNA is TGTGCCACCAGTACGGAGAATACGCAGTATTTT.

The rearrangement links TRBV20-1 to TRBJ2-1, with TRBD1 identical over 7 bases. Germline CDR1 DFQATT, CDR2 SNEGSKA (reference sequence). The CDR3 has 11 amino acids. CDR3 bases: TGCAGCAGGGGGAGAAACAATGAGCAGTTCTTC. Translating it yields CSRGRNNEQFF.

The V call is TRBV28, the J call TRBJ1-2, with D possibly being TRBD1 (6 bases). Trimming took off 6 bases at V and 4 bases at J, with 12 bases between the two ends. CDR3 length: 13 amino acids. Germline V lookup: CDR1 MDHEN, CDR2 SYDVKM. The CDR3 is CASSGPGVYGYTF. DNA of the CDR3: TGTGCCAGCAGCGGCCCAGGGGTCTATGGCTACACCTTC.

The chain employs TRBV5-1 and TRBJ1-4, with D uncertain. Trimming cost V 4 bases and J 5 bases, with 6 bases left between them. The V gene's germline CDR1 is SGHRS and CDR2 YFSETQ. The CDR3 spans 12 residues. The CDR3 reads CASSAPNEKLFF. DNA for the CDR3: TGCGCCAGCAGCGCCCCGAATGAAAAACTGTTTTTT.

This clone was detected once. The chain recombines TRBV6-5 with TRBJ2-5; the D gene is possibly TRBD1 (5 bases). V lost 0 bases and J lost 5, with 10 bases in between. This CDR3 spans 14 amino acids. Germline-derived CDR1 and CDR2 are MNHEY and SVGAGI. The CDR3 loop is CASSYSYRLETQYF. CDR3 bases: TGTGCCAGCAGTTACTCGTACAGGTTGGAGACCCAGTACTTC.

This chain uses TRBV19 with TRBJ2-1; no clear D gene. V was cut by 1 base and J by 4 bases, with 11 bases left in between. This CDR3 spans 15 amino acids. CDR1 is LNHDA and CDR2 is SQIVND in the germline V gene (reference sequence). CDR3 in DNA: TGTGCCAGTAGTATAGGCCTCGACATTTACAATGAGCAGTTCTTC. This encodes CASSIGLDIYNEQFF.

The CDR3 DNA follows: TGTGCCAGTAGTATCGGGGCAGGTCACGAGCAGTACTTC. It translates to CASSIGAGHEQYF. The chain couples TRBV19 to TRBJ2-7; the D gene could be TRBD1 or TRBD2 (5 bases each). Germline V gene data show CDR1 as LNHDA and CDR2 as SQIVND (reference sequence). The CDR3 spans 13 residues. V lost 3 bases to trimming and J lost 5 bases, with 11 bases between them.

V is TRBV3-1 (or the pseudogene TRBV3-2) and J is TRBJ2-7, with 7 nucleotides matching TRBD2. Losses at the gene ends were 0 bases for V and 3 bases for J; bases not matched to a gene: 5. From germline, CDR1 is LGHDT and CDR2 YNNKEL (reference sequence). This CDR3 region has 15 residues. Here the CDR3 reads CASSQESAGIYEQYF. Here the CDR3 DNA reads TGTGCCAGCAGCCAAGAATCAGCGGGGATCTACGAGCAGTACTTC.

The chain is built from TRBV6-7 and TRBJ1-4, with D unresolved. TRBV6-7 is classed as an ORF, of uncertain function. The V and J ends lost 7 bases and 8 bases respectively, with 14 bases between them. The CDR3 runs 13 residues. The CDR3 nucleotides are TGTGCCAGCAATGGAGGAGGACGAGAAAAACTGTTTTTT. Residues: CASNGGGREKLFF.

This chain uses TRBV5-1 with TRBJ1-2; D may be TRBD1 (5 bases). The CDR3 is made up of 15 amino acids. V shed 1 base and J shed 4 bases, with 14 bases lying between them. CDR1 and CDR2 (germline): SGHRS, YFSETQ. DNA of the CDR3: TGCGCCAGCAGCTTGCAAGGGGAGTCTCGCTATGGCTACACCTTC. Translating gives CASSLQGESRYGYTF.

This rearrangement joins TRBV18 to TRBJ2-7; D is possibly TRBD2 (5 bases). This CDR3 has 13 residues. Per the germline V gene, CDR1 is KGHSH and CDR2 is LQKENI. V lost 2 bases to trimming and J lost 5 bases, with 10 bases between them. CDR3 bases: TGTGCCAGCTCACCAATACAAGCGGACGAGCAGTACTTC. Encoded protein: CASSPIQADEQYF.

The chain joins TRBV28 to TRBJ2-2; no firm D call. The CDR3 runs to 12 residues. Per the germline V gene, CDR1 is MDHEN and CDR2 is SYDVKM. Trimming cost V 5 bases and J 1 base, with 2 bases left between them. The CDR3 sequence: CASSVNTGELFF. CDR3 coding DNA: TGTGCCAGCAGTGTGAACACCGGGGAGCTGTTTTTT. Variable domain in full (rest from reference TRBV28 and TRBJ2-2): DVKVTQSSRYLVKRTGEKVFLECVQDMDHENMFWYRQDPGLGLRLIYFSYDVKMKEKGDIPEGYSVSREKKERFSLILESASTNQTSMYLCASSVNTGELFFGEGSRLTVL.

V is TRBV3-1 (or the pseudogene TRBV3-2) and J is TRBJ2-2; 8 bases are shared with TRBD2. The CDR3 length is 15 residues. V lost 5 bases to trimming and J lost 7 bases; unmatched junction nucleotides: 9. Looked up from germline, CDR1 is LGHDT and CDR2 is YNNKEL (reference sequence). The CDR3 sequence: CASSLPGLDIGELFF. The CDR3 nucleotides are TGTGCCAGCAGCTTGCCGGGACTAGATATCGGGGAGCTGTTTTTT.

The V gene is TRBV5-1, the J gene TRBJ2-1; 8 bases align to TRBD1. Losses at the gene ends were 3 bases for V and 7 bases for J; bases not matched to a gene: 6. The CDR3 length is 14 residues. Germline V CDR1 and CDR2: SGHRS, YFSETQ. CDR3 nucleotide sequence: TGCGCCAGCAGCTCCTACAACAGGGGGAATGAGCAGTTCTTC. Amino acids: CASSSYNRGNEQFF.